This T cell receptor (beta chain) came from a study of beta chain features in type 1 diabetes. This clone turned up a few times. The germline CDR1 and CDR2 sequences are LGHNA and YNFKEQ. CDR3 length: 12 residues. The germline V and J ends were trimmed by 8 bases and 4 bases, with 10 bases remaining between them. Since all of the isolated RNA was reverse transcribed, expressed TCRB transcripts were what got sequenced. Assay: immunoSEQ multiplex PCR; the TCRdb copy retains only in-frame clones and omits some. The data show about 470,000 clones, around 28% seen once. J is TRBJ2-3 and V is TRBV4-2; no clear D gene. This receptor was taken from a man aged 18 to 30 in good health. The sequenced sample consisted of naive CD4+ T cells from blood. The CDR3 DNA follows: TGTGCCAGCGGCTACTCACCAGATACGCAGTATTTT. This encodes CASGYSPDTQYF.